Presented here are 5 T cell receptor beta chains from one specimen sequenced in a study of shared clonotypes between healthy human individuals. This table comes from immunoSEQ multiplex PCR, and its TCRdb copy is limited to in-frame clones, with some not included. The sample has roughly 1 million clones, 78% seen once; the top ten hold 0.5% to 0.6%. The sample comprised memory CD4+ T cells from PBMCs. The subset was: CD45RA-negative fraction. These receptor sequences come from a man aged 18 to 35 in good health. Some clones in this sample may be carry-over from other donors' samples.

Notes on this clone: One end of the junction does not line up with germline, which may come from a read error. J is TRBJ1-1 and V is TRBV29-1; 8 bases fit TRBD1. The CDR3 length is 13 residues. From germline, CDR1 is SQVTM and CDR2 ANQGSEA. The CDR3 DNA reads as TGCAGCGTTGTCAGTGTCGGACAGGGAGTTCCCCTTTTT. It codes for CSVVSVGQGVPLF.

About this clone itself: Possible read error: a much larger clone is one base away. Other DNA sequences in this sample translate to the same CDR3. The rearrangement links TRBV28 to TRBJ1-2, with D uncertain. V lost 5 bases, J lost 4 bases, and 5 bases lay in between. This CDR3 spans 11 amino acids. Germline CDR1 is MDHEN and CDR2 is SYDVKM. The CDR3 region has the DNA TGTGCCAGCAGTCCAGGCTATGGCTACACCTTC. Residues: CASSPGYGYTF.

Remarks on this clone: This is likely an artifact of a read error, given a far larger clone one base away. The identical CDR3 is also encoded by other nucleotide sequences in the sample. The chain joins TRBV7-9 to TRBJ2-5, with a tentative D call TRBD2 (5 bases). The germline CDR1 and CDR2 sequences are SEHNR and FQNEAQ (reference sequence). Trimming removed 5 bases from V and 5 bases from J, with 18 bases in between. The CDR3 loop spans 15 amino acids. The CDR3 DNA follows: TGTGCCAGCAGCCTACGAGGTCGTGGGAGCGAGACCCAGTACTTC. As protein: CASSLRGRGSETQYF.

The chain has TRBV6-5 and TRBJ1-3; no firm D call. The V gene's germline CDR1 is MNHEY and CDR2 SVGAGI. V was pared by 2 bases and J by 2 bases, with 10 bases between. The CDR3 runs 15 residues. The CDR3 DNA reads as TGTGCCAGCAGTTACGGTGGGAGCACTGGAAACACCATATATTTT. This translates into CASSYGGSTGNTIYF.

V usage is TRBV27 and J usage is TRBJ2-7; possible D gene TRBD2, 6 bases. The germline gives CDR1 MNHEY, CDR2 SMNVEV (reference sequence). The CDR3 totals 14 residues. Trimming removed 7 bases at V and 7 bases at J, with 20 bases between. Written as DNA, the CDR3 is TGTGCCAGCACCTCGGAGGGCTCCCCCAGGGAGCAGTACTTC. Translation: CASTSEGSPREQYF.